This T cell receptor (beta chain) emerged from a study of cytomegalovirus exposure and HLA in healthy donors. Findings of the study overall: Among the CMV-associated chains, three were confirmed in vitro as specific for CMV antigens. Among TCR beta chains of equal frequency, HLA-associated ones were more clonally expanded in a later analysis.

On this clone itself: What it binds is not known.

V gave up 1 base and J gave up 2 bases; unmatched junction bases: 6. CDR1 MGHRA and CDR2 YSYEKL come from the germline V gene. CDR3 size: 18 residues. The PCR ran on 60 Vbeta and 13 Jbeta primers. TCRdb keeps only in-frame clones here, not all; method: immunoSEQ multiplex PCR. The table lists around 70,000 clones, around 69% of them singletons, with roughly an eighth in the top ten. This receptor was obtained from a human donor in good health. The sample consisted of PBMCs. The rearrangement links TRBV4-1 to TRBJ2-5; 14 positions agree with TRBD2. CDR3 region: CASSQGPGLAGEQETQYF. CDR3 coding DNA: TGCGCCAGCAGCCAAGGTCCGGGACTAGCGGGGGAACAAGAGACCCAGTACTTC.